This T cell receptor beta chain came from a study of metastatic and nonmetastatic thyroid tumors. Study observations and caveats: It was reported that TCR beta diversity was significantly higher in malignant thyroid tumors than benign nodules, in blood and tumor.

Germline CDR1 MNHEY, CDR2 SMNVEV (reference sequence). The CDR3 totals 13 residues. V trimming: 4 bases; J trimming: 2 bases; junction bases outside the gene matches: 0. Patients underwent thyroid surgery, and none had received any treatment before it. This clone was counted at least ten times. Its antigen remains unidentified. TCRdb recomputed clones from the PCR reads via MiXCR. The sample includes around 53,000 clones, approximately 17% seen only once; the top ten take approximately 3.1%. Material: blood. The sequence was collected from a female donor with papillary thyroid cancer or a benign thyroid nodule (not recorded which). Some clones in this sample may be carry-over from other donors' samples. The chain recombines TRBV27 with TRBJ1-2; TRBD1 agrees at 8 bases. The CDR3 protein is CASSWDRNYGYTF. The CDR3 DNA reads TGTGCCAGCAGTTGGGACAGGAACTATGGCTACACCTTC.